One T cell receptor (beta chain) is described in this entry. The antigen remains unidentified. Germline V gives CDR1 SQVTM, CDR2 ANQGSEA. This CDR3 spans 14 amino acids. V shed 6 bases and J 4 bases; nucleotides not matched to a gene: 9. This sample was taken from a study of T-cell memory formation after mild COVID-19. Study conclusions and caveats: Detection of some responders pre-infection suggested pre-existing cross-reactive memory T cells participated. Clones that contracted from day 15 to 85 had balanced CD4/CD8; later expanders were CD4+ biased. CD4+ clones that contracted lay mainly in CM and EM; CD8+ ones lay in EMRA.

The TCR alpha and TCR beta cDNA libraries, bearing sample barcodes and UMIs, were generated by 5'RACE using constant-segment primers. MiXCR was run by TCRdb on the 5' RACE reads, yielding one entry per CDR3 protein. The sample shows 50,000 or so distinct CDR3 sequences, around a quarter of them seen only once. This TCR derives from a man aged 18 to 35 who had mild COVID-19 (a few samples of this study predate the infection). Cell type and time point are not known. Sequencing input: PBMCs or a T cell subset sorted from them (not recorded which). This chain joins TRBV29-1 and TRBJ2-5, with TRBD1 matching over 9 bases. This CDR3 reads CSVEGQGASETQYF. The CDR3 DNA reads as TGCAGCGTCGAGGGACAGGGCGCGTCAGAGACCCAGTACTTC.